This TCR beta chain was observed in a study of blood T cells in healthy people across ages. General study points: Long-lived and aged donors differed, with more naive CD4+ cells and higher diversity in the long-lived. Researchers report that TCR beta diversity correlated strongly with naive T cell percentage.

The V gene lost 5 bases and the J gene lost 2 bases, with 10 bases spanning the gap. The germline gives CDR1 SGHTA, CDR2 FQGNSA. The CDR3 is 14 residues long. Then a second PCR, running roughly 6 to 12 cycles, was carried out with a sample-barcoded 5' primer and a J-beta primer mix. TCRdb fed the 5' RACE reads into MiXCR, producing one record per CDR3 protein. The repertoire holds 780,000 or so distinct CDR3 sequences, with 45% to 70% as singletons. Notes on this clonotype: Antigen unknown.

V is TRBV7-2 and J is TRBJ2-1; D is ambiguous. This TCR derives from a man aged 35 to 55 in good health. Specimen: blood. The CDR3 here is CASSPRRTYNEQFF. The CDR3, as DNA: TGTGCCAGCAGCCCGCGGCGGACCTACAATGAGCAGTTCTTC.